This TCR beta chain was sequenced during a study of technical replicates of blood from a few donors. The CDR3 runs 13 residues. V gave up 5 bases and J gave up 4 bases; unmatched junction bases: 4. The germline gives CDR1 SEHNR, CDR2 FQNEAQ (reference sequence). The data were produced by immunoSEQ multiplex PCR, yet TCRdb's version contains in-frame clones alone and is incomplete. The table includes tens of thousands of clones, 90% to 95% detected once. The V and J genes are TRBV7-9 and TRBJ1-2, with TRBD1 matching over 7 bases. This clonotype originated in a human donor in good health. Sequenced material: T cells isolated from PBMCs. The CDR3 DNA reads TGTGCCAGCAGCCTCGGGACAGTCTATGGCTACACCTTC. This encodes CASSLGTVYGYTF.